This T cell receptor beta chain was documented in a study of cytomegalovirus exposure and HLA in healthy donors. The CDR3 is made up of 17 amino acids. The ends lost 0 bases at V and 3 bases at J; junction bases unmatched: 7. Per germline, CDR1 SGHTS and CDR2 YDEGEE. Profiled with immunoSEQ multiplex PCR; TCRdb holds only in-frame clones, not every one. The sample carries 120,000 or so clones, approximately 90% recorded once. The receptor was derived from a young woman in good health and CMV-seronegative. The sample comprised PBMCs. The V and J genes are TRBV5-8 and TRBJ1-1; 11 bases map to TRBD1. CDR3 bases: TGTGCCAGCAGCTTGGCCAAGGGACAGGGGGAGGACACTGAAGCTTTCTTT. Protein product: CASSLAKGQGEDTEAFF.